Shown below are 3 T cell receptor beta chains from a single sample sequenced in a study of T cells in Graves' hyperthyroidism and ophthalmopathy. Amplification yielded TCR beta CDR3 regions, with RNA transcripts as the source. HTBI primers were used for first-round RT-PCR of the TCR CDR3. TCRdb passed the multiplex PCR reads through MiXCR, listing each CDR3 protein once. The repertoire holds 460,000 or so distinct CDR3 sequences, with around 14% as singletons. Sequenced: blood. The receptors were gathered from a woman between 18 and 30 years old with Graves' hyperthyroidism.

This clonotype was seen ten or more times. DNA for the CDR3: TGTGCCAGTAGTATAGGTGTTTCGGGATACGAGCAGTACTTC. It translates to CASSIGVSGYEQYF. The rearrangement joins TRBV19 to TRBJ2-7, with a tentative D call TRBD2 (5 bases). The CDR3 sequence is 14 residues long. Germline V gene sequence: CDR1 LNHDA, CDR2 SQIVND (reference sequence). Trimming pared 1 base from V and 4 bases from J, leaving 11 bases between.

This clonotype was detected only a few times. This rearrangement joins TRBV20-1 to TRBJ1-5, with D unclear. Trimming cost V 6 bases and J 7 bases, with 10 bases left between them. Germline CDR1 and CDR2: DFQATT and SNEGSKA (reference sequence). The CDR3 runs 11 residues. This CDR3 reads CSAGFHQPQHF. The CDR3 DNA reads TGCAGTGCGGGATTCCACCAGCCCCAGCATTTT.

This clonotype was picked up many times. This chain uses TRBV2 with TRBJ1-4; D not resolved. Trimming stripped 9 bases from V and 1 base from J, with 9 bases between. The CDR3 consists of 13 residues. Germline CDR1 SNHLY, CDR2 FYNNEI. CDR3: CASRVETNEKLFF. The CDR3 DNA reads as TGTGCCAGTAGAGTGGAAACTAATGAAAAACTGTTTTTT.